This T cell receptor (beta chain) was identified during a study of blood T cell repertoires in COVID-19. Source study methods: Reference gene primers were amplified, and this amplification served to estimate nucleated cell counts. Here immunoSEQ multiplex PCR was the method, and the copy in TCRdb shows in-frame clones only, minus some. V, J and clone size reflect that table, while D and trimming were determined from the DNA. Of roughly 68,000 clones in the sample, 84% were seen once. Germline assignment: CDR1 LNHDA and CDR2 SQIVND (reference sequence). The CDR3 loop spans 14 amino acids. V was trimmed by 4 bases and J by 1 base, leaving 8 bases between them.

This chain joins TRBV19 and TRBJ1-3, with D unresolved. The sequence derives from a man aged 45-65 years with active COVID-19. Material for sequencing was peripheral blood. The CDR3 here is CASSRTGSGNTIYF. CDR3 DNA: TGTGCCAGTAGTAGGACGGGATCTGGAAACACCATATATTTT.